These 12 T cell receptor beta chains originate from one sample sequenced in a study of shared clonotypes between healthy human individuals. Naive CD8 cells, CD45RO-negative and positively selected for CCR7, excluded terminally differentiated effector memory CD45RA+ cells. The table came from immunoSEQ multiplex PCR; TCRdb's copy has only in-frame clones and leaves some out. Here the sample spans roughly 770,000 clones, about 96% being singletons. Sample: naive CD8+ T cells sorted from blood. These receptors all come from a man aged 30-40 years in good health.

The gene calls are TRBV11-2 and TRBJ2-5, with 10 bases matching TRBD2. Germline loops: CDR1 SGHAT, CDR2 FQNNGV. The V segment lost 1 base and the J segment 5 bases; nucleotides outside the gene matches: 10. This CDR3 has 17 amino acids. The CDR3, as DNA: TGTGCCAGCAGCTTAGGCGCTAGCGGGAGTTCCCCGGAGACCCAGTACTTC. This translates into CASSLGASGSSPETQYF.

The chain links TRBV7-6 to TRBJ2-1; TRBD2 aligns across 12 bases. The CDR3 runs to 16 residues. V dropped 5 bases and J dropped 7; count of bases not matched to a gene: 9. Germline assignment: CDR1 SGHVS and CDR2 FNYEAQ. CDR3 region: CASSTPTSGSNNEQFF. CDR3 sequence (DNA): TGTGCCAGCAGCACCCCGACTAGCGGGAGTAATAATGAGCAGTTCTTC.

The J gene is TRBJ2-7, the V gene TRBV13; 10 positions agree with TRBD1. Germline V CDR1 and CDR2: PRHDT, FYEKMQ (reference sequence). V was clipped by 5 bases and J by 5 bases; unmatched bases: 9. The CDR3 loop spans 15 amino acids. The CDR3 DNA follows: TGTGCCAGCAGCACCAGCGGACAGGGGGTAGACGAGCAGTACTTC. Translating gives CASSTSGQGVDEQYF.

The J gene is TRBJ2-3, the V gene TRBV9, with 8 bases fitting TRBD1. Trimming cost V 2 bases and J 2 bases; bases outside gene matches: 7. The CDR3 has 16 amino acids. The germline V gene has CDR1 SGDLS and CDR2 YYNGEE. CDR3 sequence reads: CASSVGTGPATDTQYF. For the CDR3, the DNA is TGTGCCAGCAGCGTGGGGACAGGACCGGCCACAGATACGCAGTATTTT.

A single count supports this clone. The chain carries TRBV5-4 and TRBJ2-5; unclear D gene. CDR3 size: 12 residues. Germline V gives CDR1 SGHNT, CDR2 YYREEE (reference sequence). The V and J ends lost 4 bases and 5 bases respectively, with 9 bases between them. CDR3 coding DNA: TGTGCCAGCAGCCAATTCACGGAGACCCAGTACTTC. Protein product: CASSQFTETQYF.

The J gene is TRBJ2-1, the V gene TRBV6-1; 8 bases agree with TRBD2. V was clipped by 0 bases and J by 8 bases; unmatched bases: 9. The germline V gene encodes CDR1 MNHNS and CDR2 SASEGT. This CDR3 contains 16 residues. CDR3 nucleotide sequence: TGTGCCAGCAGTGAAGCGTTAGGGACTAGGAACTATGAGCAGTTCTTC. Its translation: CASSEALGTRNYEQFF.

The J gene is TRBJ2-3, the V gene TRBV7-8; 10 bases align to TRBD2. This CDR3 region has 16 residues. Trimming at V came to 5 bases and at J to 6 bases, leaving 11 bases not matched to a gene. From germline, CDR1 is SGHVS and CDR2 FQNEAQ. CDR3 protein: CASSPRSGRAVDTQYF. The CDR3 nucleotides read TGTGCCAGCAGCCCGCGGAGCGGGAGGGCCGTGGATACGCAGTATTTT.

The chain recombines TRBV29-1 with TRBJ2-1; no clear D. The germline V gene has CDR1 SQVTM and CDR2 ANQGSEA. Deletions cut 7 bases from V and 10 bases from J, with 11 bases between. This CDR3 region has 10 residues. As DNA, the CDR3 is TGCAGCGCCGAAGGGCAGGAGCAGTTCTTC. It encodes CSAEGQEQFF.

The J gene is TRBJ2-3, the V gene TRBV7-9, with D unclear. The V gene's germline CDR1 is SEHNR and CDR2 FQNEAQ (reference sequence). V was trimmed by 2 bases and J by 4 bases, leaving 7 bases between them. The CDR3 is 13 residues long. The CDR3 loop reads CASSLNSADTQYF. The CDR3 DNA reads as TGTGCCAGCAGCTTAAACTCGGCAGATACGCAGTATTTT.

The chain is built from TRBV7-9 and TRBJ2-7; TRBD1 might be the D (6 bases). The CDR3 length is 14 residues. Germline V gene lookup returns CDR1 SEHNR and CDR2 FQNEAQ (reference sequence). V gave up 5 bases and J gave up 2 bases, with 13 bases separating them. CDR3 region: CASSHRDKPYEQYF. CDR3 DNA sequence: TGTGCCAGCAGCCACCGGGACAAACCCTACGAGCAGTACTTC.

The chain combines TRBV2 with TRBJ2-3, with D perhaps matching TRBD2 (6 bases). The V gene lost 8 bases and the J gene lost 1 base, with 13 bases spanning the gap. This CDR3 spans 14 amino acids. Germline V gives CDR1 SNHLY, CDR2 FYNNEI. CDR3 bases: TGTGCCAGCTTGAGGAGGGGAGGCACAGATACGCAGTATTTT. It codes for CASLRRGGTDTQYF. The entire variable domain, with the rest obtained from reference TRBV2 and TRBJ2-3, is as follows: EPEVTQTPSHQVTQMGQEVILRCVPISNHLYFYWYRQILGQKVEFLVSFYNNEISEKSEIFDDQFSVERPDGSNFTLKIRSTKLEDSAMYFCASLRRGGTDTQYFGPGTRLTVL.

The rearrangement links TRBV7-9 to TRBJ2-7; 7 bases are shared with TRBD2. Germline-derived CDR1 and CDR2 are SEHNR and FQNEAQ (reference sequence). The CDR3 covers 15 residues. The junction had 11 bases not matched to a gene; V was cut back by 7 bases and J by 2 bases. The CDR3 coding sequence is TGTGCCAGCACGATTGGGGCGGGAGCCCCCTACGAGCAGTACTTC. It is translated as CASTIGAGAPYEQYF.